A selection of T cell receptor beta chains follows, all from one sample in a study of blood T cell repertoires in COVID-19. Repertoires were generated with immunoSEQ multiplex PCR, while TCRdb's copy carries only in-frame clones and drops some. The sample shows 250,000 or so clones, around 88% of them seen only once. Specimen: PBMCs or T cells enriched from blood (not recorded which). Every receptor here comes from a woman aged 40 to 50 with acute COVID-19. CDR3s include the opening cysteine and the closing phenylalanine or tryptophan. The D gene is left open where the match is weak.

V gene	D gene	J gene	CDR3 protein	CDR3 DNA
TRBV2	.	TRBJ1-5	CASMRDTLSNQPQHF	TGTGCCAGCATGCGAGACACCTTGAGCAATCAGCCCCAGCATTTT
TRBV6-1	.	TRBJ2-1	CASSEVVPNEQFF	TGTGCCAGCAGTGAAGTCGTCCCTAACGAGCAGTTCTTC
TRBV7-8	TRBD1	TRBJ2-7	CASSRPPPDRGYEQYF	TGTGCCAGCAGCAGACCACCCCCGGACAGGGGCTACGAGCAGTACTTC
TRBV11-3	TRBD1	TRBJ1-2	CASSLDLQGTYGYTF	TGTGCCAGCAGCTTAGATTTACAGGGGACCTATGGCTACACCTTC
TRBV15	.	TRBJ2-3	CATSRGGEGTQYF	TGTGCCACCAGCAGAGGAGGTGAGGGAACGCAGTATTTT
TRBV9	.	TRBJ1-1	CASSGTAPIGFF	TGTGCCAGCAGCGGGACAGCCCCTATAGGTTTCTTT
TRBV4-3	TRBD1	TRBJ1-2	CASSQGATGGGYGYTF	TGCGCCAGCAGCCAAGGAGCCACAGGGGGCGGCTATGGCTACACCTTC
TRBV6-5	TRBD1	TRBJ1-5	CASSTTTTGSQPQHF	TGTGCCAGCAGTACCACTACGACAGGGTCACAGCCCCAGCATTTT
TRBV7-9	.	TRBJ2-1	CASSVLWTIYNEQFF	TGTGCCAGCAGCGTGCTTTGGACTATATACAATGAGCAGTTCTTC
TRBV4-1	.	TRBJ1-5	CASGGGQPVEPQHF	TGCGCCAGCGGGGGGGGGCAGCCCGTAGAACCCCAGCATTTT
TRBV7-9	.	TRBJ1-2	CASSLPDSGYTF	TGTGCCAGCAGCTTACCGGACAGCGGCTACACCTTC
TRBV4-2	.	TRBJ1-4	CASSQDGGGAEKLFF	TGTGCCAGCAGCCAAGATGGCGGGGGTGCAGAAAAACTGTTTTTT
TRBV11-2	TRBD1	TRBJ2-3	CASRRDRNTDTQYF	TGTGCCAGCAGACGGGACAGAAACACAGATACGCAGTATTTT
TRBV6-5	.	TRBJ1-5	CASRPGPRGQPQHF	TGTGCCAGCAGACCGGGCCCCAGGGGTCAGCCCCAGCATTTT
TRBV10-2	.	TRBJ1-4	CASSELTDKKLFF	TGCGCCAGCAGTGAGTTAACAGATAAAAAACTGTTTTTT
TRBV18	.	TRBJ1-1	CASSPNSFAEAFF	TGTGCCAGCTCACCAAACAGTTTTGCTGAAGCTTTCTTT
TRBV5-1	.	TRBJ2-7	CASSHATAYEQYF	TGCGCCAGCAGCCATGCCACTGCCTACGAGCAGTACTTC
TRBV30	.	TRBJ1-3	CAWSEARPGNTIYF	TGTGCCTGGAGTGAAGCACGTCCCGGAAACACCATATATTTT
TRBV7-6	TRBD2	TRBJ2-3	CASSPGDGGGVPDTQYF	TGTGCCAGCAGCCCAGGCGATGGCGGGGGGGTTCCAGATACGCAGTATTTT
TRBV7-9	.	TRBJ1-5	CASSAQGTQPQHF	TGTGCCAGCAGCGCACAGGGTACTCAGCCCCAGCATTTT